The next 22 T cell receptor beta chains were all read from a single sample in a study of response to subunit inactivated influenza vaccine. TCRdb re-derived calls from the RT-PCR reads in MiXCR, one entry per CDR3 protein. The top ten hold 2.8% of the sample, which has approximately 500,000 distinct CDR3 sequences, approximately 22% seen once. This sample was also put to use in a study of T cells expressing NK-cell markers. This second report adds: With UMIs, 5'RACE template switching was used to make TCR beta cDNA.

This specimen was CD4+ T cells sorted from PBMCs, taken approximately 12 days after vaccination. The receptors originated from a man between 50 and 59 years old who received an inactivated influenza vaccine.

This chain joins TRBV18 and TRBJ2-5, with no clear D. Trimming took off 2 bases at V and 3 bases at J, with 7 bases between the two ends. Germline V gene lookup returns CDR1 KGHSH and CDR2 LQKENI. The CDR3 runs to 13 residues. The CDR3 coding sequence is TGTGCCAGCTCACCAAGCCGGAAAGAGACCCAGTACTTC. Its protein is CASSPSRKETQYF.

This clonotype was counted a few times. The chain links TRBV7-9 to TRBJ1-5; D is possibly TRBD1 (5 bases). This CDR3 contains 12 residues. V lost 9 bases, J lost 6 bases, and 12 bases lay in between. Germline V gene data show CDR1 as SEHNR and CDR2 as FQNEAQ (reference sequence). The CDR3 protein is CASSRAGQPQHF. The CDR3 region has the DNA TGTGCCAGTAGCAGGGCAGGTCAGCCCCAGCATTTT.

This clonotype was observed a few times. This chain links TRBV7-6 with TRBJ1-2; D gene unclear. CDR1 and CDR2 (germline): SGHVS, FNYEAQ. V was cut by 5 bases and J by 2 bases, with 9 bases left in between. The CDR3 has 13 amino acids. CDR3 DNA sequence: TGTGCCAGCAGCGCCGAACAGAACTATGGCTACACCTTC. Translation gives CASSAEQNYGYTF.

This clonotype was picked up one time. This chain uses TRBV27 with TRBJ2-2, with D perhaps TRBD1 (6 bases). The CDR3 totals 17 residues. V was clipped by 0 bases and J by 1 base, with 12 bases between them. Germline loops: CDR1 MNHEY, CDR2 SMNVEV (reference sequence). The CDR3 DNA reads TGTGCCAGCAGTTTATCCTCCGGGACAAGGAACACCGGGGAGCTGTTTTTT. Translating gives CASSLSSGTRNTGELFF.

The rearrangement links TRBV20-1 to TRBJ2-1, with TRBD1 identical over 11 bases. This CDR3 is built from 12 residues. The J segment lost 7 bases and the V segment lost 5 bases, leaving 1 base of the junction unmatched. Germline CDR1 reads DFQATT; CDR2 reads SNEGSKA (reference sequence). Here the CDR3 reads CSAGQGANEQFF. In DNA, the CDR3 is TGCAGTGCTGGACAGGGGGCAAATGAGCAGTTCTTC.

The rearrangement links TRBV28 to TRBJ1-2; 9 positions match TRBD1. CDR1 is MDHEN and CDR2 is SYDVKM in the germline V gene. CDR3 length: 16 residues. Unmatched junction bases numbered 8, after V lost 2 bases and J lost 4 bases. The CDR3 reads CASSLRGTGRGYGYTF. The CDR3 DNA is TGTGCCAGCAGTTTAAGGGGGACAGGGCGCGGCTATGGCTACACCTTC.

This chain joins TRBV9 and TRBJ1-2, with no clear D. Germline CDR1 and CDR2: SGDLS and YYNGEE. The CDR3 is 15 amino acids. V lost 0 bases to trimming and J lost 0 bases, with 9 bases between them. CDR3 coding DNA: TGTGCCAGCAGCGTAGAGCCGGGAACTAACTATGGCTACACCTTC. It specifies CASSVEPGTNYGYTF. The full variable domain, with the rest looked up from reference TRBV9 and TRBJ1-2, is DSGVTQTPKHLITATGQRVTLRCSPRSGDLSVYWYQQSLDQGLQFLIQYYNGEERAKGNILERFSAQQFPDLHSELNLSSLELGDSALYFCASSVEPGTNYGYTFGSGTRLTVV.

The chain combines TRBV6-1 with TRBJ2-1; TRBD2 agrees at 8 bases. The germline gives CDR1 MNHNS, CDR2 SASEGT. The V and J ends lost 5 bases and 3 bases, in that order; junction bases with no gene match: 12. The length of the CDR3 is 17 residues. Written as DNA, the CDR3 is TGTGCCAGCAGTCCGTCCCTACTAGCGGTGAGCTACAATGAGCAGTTCTTC. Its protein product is CASSPSLLAVSYNEQFF.

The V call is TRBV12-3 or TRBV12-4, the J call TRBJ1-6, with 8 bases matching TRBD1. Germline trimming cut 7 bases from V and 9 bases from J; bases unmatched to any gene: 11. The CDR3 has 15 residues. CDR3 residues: CASTIGTGSGSPLHF. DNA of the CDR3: TGTGCCAGCACCATCGGGACAGGTAGTGGTTCACCCCTCCACTTT.

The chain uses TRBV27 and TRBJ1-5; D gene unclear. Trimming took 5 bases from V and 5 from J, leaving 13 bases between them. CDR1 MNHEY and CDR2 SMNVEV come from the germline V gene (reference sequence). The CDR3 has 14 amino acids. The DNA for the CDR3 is TGTGCCAGCAGTGGGAAGGGCCACTATCAGCCCCAGCATTTT. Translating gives CASSGKGHYQPQHF.

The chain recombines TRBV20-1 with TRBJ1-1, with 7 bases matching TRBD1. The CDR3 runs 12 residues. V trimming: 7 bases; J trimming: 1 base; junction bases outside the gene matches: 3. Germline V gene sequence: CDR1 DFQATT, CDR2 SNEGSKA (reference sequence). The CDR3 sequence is CSDRGPNTEAFF. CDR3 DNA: TGCAGTGACAGGGGCCCGAACACTGAAGCTTTCTTT.

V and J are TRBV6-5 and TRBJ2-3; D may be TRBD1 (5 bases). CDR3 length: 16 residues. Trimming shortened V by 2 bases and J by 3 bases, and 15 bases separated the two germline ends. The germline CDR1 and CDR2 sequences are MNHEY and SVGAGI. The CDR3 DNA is TGTGCCAGCAGTTACGTGGCAGGGCTTAGGACAGATACGCAGTATTTT. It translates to CASSYVAGLRTDTQYF.

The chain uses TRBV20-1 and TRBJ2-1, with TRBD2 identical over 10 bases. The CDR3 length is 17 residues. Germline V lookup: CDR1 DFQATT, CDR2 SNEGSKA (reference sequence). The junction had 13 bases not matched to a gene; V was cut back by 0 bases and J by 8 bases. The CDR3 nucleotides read TGCAGTGCTAGAGAGAGTATGTGGCTAGCGGGAGAGGATGAGCAGTTCTTC. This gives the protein CSARESMWLAGEDEQFF.

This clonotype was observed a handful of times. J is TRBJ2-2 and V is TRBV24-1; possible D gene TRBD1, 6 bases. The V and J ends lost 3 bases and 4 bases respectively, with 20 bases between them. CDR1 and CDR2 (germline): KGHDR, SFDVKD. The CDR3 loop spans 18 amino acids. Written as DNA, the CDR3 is TGTGCCACCAGTGATGTCCCTAACCCCCGGACAGCCACCGGGGAGCTGTTTTTT. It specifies CATSDVPNPRTATGELFF.

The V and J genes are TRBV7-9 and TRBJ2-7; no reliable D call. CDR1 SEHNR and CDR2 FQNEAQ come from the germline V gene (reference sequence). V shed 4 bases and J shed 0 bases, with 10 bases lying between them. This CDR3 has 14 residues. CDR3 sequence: CASSWTANSYEQYF. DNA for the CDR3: TGTGCCAGCAGCTGGACGGCCAACTCCTACGAGCAGTACTTC. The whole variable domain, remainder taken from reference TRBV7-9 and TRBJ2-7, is DTGVSQNPRHKITKRGQNVTFRCDPISEHNRLYWYRQTLGQGPEFLTYFQNEAQLEKSRLLSDRFSAERPKGSFSTLEIQRTEQGDSAMYLCASSWTANSYEQYFGPGTRLTVT.

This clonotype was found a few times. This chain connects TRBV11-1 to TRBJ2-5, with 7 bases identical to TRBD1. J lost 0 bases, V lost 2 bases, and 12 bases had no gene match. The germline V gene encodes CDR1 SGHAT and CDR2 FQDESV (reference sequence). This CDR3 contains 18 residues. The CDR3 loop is CASSLRRGVGGDQETQYF. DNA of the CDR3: TGTGCCAGCAGCTTACGGCGTGGGGTAGGGGGCGACCAAGAGACCCAGTACTTC.

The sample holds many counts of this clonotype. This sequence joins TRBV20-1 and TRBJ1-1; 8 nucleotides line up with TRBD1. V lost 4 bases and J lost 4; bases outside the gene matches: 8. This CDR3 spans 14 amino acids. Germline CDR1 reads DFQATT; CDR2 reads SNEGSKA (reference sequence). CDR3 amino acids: CSAKPTGVGTEAFF. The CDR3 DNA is TGCAGTGCTAAACCGACAGGGGTGGGCACTGAAGCTTTCTTT.

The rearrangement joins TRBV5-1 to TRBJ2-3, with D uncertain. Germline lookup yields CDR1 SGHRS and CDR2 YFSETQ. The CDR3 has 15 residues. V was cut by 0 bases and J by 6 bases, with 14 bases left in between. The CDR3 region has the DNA TGCGCCAGCAGCTTGGCCTGGCAGGACCCTGATACGCAGTATTTT. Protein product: CASSLAWQDPDTQYF.

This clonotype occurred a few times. The CDR3 region has the DNA TGTGCCACCAGCAGGACTAGCGGGAGAGCAGATACGCAGTATTTT. As protein: CATSRTSGRADTQYF. This chain uses TRBV15 with TRBJ2-3; 12 bases fit TRBD2. V was pared by 3 bases and J by 4 bases, with 2 bases of the junction left unmatched. The V gene's germline CDR1 is LNHNV and CDR2 YYDKDF (reference sequence). CDR3 size: 15 residues.

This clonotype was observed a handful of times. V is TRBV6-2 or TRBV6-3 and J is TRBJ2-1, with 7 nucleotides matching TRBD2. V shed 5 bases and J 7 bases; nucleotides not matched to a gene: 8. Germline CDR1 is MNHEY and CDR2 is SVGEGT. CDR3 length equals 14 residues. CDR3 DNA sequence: TGTGCCAGCAGTAACGGACTAGGGACGAATGAGCAGTTCTTC. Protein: CASSNGLGTNEQFF.

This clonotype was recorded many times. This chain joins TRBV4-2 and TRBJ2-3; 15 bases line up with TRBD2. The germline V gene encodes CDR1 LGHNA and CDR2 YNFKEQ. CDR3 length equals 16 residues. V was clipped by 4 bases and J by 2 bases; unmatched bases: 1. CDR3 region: CASSRTSGGDTDTQYF. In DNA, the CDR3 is TGTGCCAGCAGCCGGACTAGCGGGGGGGACACAGATACGCAGTATTTT.

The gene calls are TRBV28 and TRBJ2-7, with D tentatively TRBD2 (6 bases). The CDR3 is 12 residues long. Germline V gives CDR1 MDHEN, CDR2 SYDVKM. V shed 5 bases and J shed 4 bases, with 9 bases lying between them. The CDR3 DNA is TGTGCCAGCAGTGTCGGGAGATACGAGCAGTACTTC. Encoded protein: CASSVGRYEQYF. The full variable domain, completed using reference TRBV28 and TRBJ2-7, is DVKVTQSSRYLVKRTGEKVFLECVQDMDHENMFWYRQDPGLGLRLIYFSYDVKMKEKGDIPEGYSVSREKKERFSLILESASTNQTSMYLCASSVGRYEQYFGPGTRLTVT.